This T cell receptor (beta chain) was identified during a study of blood T cell repertoires in COVID-19. Study context: Collection of acute and convalescent COVID-19 samples took place in the United States, Italy and Spain.

Clones were read by immunoSEQ multiplex PCR, and TCRdb kept only the in-frame ones, dropping some. Among roughly 300,000 clones listed, roughly nine tenths were seen once. Sequenced: peripheral blood. This receptor was obtained from a woman in her twenties or thirties with COVID-19, enrolled during active disease.

The CDR3 region is CASTSPAGADYGYTF. The CDR3 nucleotides read TGTGCCAGCACCTCCCCTGCGGGCGCGGATTATGGCTACACCTTC. The chain employs TRBV28 and TRBJ1-2; D gene uncertain. Between the trimmed V and J ends, which lost 7 bases and 5 bases, there was a span of 20 bases. Germline assignment: CDR1 MDHEN and CDR2 SYDVKM. The CDR3 covers 15 residues.